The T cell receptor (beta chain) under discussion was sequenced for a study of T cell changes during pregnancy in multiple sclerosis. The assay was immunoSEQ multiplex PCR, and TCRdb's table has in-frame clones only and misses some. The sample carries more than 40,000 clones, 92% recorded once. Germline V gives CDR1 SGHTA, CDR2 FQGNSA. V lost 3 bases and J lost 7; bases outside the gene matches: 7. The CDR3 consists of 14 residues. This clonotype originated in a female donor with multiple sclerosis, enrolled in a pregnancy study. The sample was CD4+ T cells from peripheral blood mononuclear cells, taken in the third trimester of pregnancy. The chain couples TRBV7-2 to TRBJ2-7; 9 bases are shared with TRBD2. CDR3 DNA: TGTGCCAGCAGCTTGGTAGCGGGAGCCGGGGAGCAGTACTTC. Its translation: CASSLVAGAGEQYF.